This TCR beta chain was profiled in a study of shared clonotypes between healthy human individuals. It was at deep level that the assay was run. Generated by immunoSEQ multiplex PCR, the TCRdb table keeps only in-frame clones and is missing some. The profile shows about 1.1 million clones, 75% to 85% of them singletons. Trimming pared 1 base from V and 2 bases from J, leaving 18 bases between. This CDR3 region has 18 residues. Germline V gives CDR1 LGHNA, CDR2 YNFKEQ. On this clone: Its cognate antigen is unknown.

Study-level points and caveats: Larger estimated richness was generally recorded for naive subsets relative to memory subsets.

This TCR came from a man younger than 30 in good health. Some clones in this sample may be carry-over from other donors' samples. Sequenced sample: memory CD4+ T cells from PBMCs. Subset described: CD45RA-negative fraction. This chain uses TRBV4-2 with TRBJ2-1, with D hard to call. In nucleotides, the CDR3 is TGTGCCAGCAGCCAAGCTGCTCATACGCCTGGGACCTACAATGAGCAGTTCTTC. It codes for CASSQAAHTPGTYNEQFF.